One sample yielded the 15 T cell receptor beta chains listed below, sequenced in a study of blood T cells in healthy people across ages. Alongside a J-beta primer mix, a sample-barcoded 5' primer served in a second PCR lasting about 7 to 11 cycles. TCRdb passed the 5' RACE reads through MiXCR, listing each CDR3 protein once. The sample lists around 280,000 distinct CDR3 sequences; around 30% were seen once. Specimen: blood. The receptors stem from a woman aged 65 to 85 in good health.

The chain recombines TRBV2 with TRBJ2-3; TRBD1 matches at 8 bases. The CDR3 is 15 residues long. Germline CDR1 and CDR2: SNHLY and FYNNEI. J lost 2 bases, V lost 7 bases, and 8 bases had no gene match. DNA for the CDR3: TGTGCCAGCACGGGACAGGCGACCAACACAGATACGCAGTATTTT. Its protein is CASTGQATNTDTQYF.

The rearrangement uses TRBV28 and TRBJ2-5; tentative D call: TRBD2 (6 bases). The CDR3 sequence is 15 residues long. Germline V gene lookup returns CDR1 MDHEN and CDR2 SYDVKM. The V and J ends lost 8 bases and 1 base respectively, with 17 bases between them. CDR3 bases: TGTGCCAGCCAAGACATCCGGGACTCCCAAGAGACCCAGTACTTC. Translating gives CASQDIRDSQETQYF.

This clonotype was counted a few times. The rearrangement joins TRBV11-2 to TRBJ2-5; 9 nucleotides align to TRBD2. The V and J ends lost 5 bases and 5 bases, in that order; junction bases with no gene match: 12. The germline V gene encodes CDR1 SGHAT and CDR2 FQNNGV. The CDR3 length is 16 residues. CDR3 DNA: TGTGCCAGCAGCCCCATTAGCGGGAGAAGGGGGGAGACCCAGTACTTC. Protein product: CASSPISGRRGETQYF.

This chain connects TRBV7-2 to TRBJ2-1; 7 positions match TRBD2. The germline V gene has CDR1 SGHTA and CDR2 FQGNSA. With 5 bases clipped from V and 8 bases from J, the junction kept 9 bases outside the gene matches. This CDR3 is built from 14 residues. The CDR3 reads CASSPKDGRYEQFF. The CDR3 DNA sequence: TGTGCCAGCAGCCCTAAGGACGGGAGGTATGAGCAGTTCTTC.

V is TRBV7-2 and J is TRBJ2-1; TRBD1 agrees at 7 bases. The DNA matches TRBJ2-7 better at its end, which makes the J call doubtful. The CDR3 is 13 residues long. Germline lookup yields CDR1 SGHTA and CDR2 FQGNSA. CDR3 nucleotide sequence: TGTGCCAGCAGGTCAGGGGGTACCTACGAGCAGTACTTC. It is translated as CASRSGGTYEQYF.

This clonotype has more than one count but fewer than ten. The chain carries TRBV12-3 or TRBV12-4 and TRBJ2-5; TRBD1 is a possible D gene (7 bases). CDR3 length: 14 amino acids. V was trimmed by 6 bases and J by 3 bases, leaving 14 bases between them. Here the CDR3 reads CASRRGRGEETQYF. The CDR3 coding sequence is TGTGCCAGCAGACGCGGCAGGGGGGAAGAGACCCAGTACTTC.

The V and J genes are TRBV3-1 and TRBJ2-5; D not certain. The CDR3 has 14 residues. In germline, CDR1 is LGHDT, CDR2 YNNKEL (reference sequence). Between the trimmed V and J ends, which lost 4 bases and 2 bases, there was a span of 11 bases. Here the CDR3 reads CASSPVSAQETQYF. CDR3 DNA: TGTGCCAGCAGCCCGGTGAGCGCGCAAGAGACCCAGTACTTC.

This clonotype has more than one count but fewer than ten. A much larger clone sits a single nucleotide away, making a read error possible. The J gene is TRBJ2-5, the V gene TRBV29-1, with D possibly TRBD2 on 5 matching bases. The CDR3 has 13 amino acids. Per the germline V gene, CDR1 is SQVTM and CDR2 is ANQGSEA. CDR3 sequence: CSVEGTQGETRYF. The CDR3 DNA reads TGCAGCGTTGAAGGGACTCAAGGAGAGACCCGGTACTTC. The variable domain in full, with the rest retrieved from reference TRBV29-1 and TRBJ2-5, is SAVISQKPSRDICQRGTSLTIQCQVDSQVTMMFWYRQQPGQSLTLIATANQGSEATYESGFVIDKFPISRPNLTFSTLTVSNMSPEDSSIYLCSVEGTQGETRYFGPGTRLLVL.

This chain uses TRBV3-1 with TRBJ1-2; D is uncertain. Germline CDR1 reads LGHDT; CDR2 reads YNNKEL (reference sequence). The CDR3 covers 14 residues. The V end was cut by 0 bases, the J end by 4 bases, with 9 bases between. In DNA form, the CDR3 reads TGTGCCAGCAGCCAAGAGGACGGGGTCTATGGCTACACCTTC. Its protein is CASSQEDGVYGYTF.

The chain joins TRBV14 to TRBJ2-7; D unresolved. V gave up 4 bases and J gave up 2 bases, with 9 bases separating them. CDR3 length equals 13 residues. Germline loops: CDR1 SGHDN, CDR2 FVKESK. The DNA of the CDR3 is TGTGCCAGCAGCCGGGCAGTCCCCTACGAGCAGTACTTC. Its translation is CASSRAVPYEQYF.

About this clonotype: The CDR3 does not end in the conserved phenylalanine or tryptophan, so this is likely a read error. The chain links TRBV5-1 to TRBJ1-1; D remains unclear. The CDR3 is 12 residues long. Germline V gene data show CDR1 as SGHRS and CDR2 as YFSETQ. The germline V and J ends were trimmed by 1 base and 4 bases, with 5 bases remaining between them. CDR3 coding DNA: TGCGCCAGCAGCTTGCCACCCACTGAAGCTTTCTCT. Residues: CASSLPPTEAFS.

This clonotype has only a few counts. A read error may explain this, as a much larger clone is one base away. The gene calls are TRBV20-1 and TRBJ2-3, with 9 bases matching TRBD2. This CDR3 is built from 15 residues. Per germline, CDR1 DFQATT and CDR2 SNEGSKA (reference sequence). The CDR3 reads CSASIAGVGTDTRYF. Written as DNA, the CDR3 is TGCAGTGCTAGCATAGCGGGAGTTGGAACAGATACGCGGTATTTT.

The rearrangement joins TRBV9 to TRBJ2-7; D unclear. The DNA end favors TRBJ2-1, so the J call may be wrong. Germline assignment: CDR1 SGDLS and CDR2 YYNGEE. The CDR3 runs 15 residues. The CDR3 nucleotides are TGTGCCAGCAGTCCCGGGTGGAAACGGGACAATGAGCAGTTCTTC. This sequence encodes CASSPGWKRDNEQFF.

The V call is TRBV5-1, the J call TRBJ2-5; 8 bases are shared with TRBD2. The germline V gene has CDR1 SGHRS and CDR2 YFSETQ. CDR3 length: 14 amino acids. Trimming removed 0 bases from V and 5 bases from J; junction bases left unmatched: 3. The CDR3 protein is CASSLGAGAETQYF. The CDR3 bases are TGCGCCAGCAGCTTGGGAGCGGGAGCGGAGACCCAGTACTTC. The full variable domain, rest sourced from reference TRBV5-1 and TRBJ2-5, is KAGVTQTPRYLIKTRGQQVTLSCSPISGHRSVSWYQQTPGQGLQFLFEYFSETQRNKGNFPGRFSGRQFSNSRSEMNVSTLELGDSALYLCASSLGAGAETQYFGPGTRLLVL.

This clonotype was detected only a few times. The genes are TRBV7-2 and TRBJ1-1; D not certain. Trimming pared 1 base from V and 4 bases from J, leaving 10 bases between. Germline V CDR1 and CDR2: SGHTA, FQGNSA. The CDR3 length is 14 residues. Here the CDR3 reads CASSLDPGSTEAFF. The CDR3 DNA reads TGTGCCAGCAGCTTAGATCCGGGTAGCACTGAAGCTTTCTTT.